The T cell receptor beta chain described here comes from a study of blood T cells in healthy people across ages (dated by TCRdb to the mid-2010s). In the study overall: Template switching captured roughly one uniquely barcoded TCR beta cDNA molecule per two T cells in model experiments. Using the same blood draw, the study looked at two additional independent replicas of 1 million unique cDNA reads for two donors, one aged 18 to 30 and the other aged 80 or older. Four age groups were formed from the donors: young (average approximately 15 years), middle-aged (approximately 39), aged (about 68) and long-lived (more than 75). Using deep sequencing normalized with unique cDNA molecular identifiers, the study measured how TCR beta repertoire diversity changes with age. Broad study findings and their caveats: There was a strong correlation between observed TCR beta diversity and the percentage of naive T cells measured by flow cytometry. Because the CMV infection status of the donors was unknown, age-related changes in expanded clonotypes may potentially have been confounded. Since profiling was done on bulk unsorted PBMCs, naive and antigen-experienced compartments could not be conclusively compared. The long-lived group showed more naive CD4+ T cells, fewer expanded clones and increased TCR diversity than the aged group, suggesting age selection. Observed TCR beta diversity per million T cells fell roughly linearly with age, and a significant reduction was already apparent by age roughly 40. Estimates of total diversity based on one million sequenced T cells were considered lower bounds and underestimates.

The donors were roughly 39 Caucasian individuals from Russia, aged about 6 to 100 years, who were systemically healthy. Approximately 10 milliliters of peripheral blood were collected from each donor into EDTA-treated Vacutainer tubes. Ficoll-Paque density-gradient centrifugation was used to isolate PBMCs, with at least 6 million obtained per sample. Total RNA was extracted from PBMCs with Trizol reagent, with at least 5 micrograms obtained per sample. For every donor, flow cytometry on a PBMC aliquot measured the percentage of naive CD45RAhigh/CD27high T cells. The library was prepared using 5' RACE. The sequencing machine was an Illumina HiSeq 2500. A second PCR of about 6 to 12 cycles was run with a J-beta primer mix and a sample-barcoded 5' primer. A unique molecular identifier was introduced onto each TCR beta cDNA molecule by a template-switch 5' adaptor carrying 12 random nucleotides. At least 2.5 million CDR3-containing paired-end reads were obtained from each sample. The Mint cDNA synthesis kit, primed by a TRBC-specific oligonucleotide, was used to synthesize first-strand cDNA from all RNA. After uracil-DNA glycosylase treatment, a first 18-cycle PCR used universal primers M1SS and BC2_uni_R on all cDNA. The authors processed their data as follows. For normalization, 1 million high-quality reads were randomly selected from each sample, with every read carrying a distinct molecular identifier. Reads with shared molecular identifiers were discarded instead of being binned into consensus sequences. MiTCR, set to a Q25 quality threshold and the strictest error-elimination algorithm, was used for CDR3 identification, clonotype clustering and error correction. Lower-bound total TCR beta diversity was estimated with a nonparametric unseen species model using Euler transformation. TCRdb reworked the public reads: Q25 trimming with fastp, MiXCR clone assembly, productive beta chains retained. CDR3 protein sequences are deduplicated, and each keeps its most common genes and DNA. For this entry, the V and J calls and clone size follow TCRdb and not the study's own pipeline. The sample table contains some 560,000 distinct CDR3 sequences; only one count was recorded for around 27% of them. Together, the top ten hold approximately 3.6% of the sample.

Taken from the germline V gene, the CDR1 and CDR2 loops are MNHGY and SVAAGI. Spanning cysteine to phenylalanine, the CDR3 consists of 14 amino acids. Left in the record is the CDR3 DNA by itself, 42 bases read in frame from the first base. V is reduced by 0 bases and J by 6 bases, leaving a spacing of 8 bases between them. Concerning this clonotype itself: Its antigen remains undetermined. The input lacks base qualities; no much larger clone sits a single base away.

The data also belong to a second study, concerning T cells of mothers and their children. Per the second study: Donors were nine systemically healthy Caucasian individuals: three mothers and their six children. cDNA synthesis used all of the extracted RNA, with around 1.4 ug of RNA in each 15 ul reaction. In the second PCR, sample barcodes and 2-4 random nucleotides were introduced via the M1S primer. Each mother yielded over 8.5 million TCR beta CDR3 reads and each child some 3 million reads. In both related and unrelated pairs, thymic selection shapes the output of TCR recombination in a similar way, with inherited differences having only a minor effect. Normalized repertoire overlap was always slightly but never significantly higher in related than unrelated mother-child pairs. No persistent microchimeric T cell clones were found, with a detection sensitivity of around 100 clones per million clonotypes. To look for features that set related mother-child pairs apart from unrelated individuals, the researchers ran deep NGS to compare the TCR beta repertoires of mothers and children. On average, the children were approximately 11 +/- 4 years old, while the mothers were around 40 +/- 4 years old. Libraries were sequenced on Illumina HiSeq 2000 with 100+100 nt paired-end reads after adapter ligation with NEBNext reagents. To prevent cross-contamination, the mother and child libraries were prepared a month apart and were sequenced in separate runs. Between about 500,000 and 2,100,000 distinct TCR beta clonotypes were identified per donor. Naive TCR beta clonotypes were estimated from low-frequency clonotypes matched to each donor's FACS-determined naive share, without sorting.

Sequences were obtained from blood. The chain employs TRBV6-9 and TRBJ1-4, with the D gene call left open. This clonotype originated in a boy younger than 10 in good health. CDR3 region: CASSYSPFDEKLFF. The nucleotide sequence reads TGTGCCAGCAGTTATTCGCCGTTTGATGAAAAACTGTTTTTT.